The 21 T cell receptor beta chains in this list originate from one sample, sequenced in a study of T cells after posttransplantation cyclophosphamide. The method was immunoSEQ multiplex PCR; TCRdb's version includes in-frame clones alone and lacks a portion of them. The sample shows some 11,000 clones, approximately 2% of them seen only once. Cyclophosphamide on days +3 and +4 followed busulfan-fludarabine conditioning and a marrow graft. The sequences come from PBMCs, collected after allogeneic stem cell transplant with posttransplant cyclophosphamide. These receptors all come from a young adult male patient who received an allogeneic stem cell transplant from a related donor, was CMV-positive, and had no GVHD. Some T cells may arise from the graft donor.

A few counts support this clone. The chain employs TRBV28 and TRBJ2-3, with 13 positions matching TRBD2. CDR3 length: 17 residues. The trim removed 6 bases at V and 1 base at J, leaving 7 bases unmatched. CDR1 is MDHEN, CDR2 SYDVKM, per germline. Here the CDR3 DNA reads TGTGCCAGCAGCTCCGGGACTAGCGGGGTGGGCACAGATACGCAGTATTTT. Translating gives CASSSGTSGVGTDTQYF.

Within the sample, this clone is medium-sized. V and J are TRBV5-4 and TRBJ2-1; 9 nucleotides line up with TRBD2. The CDR3 is 15 amino acids. CDR1 and CDR2 from the germline V gene are SGHNT and YYREEE (reference sequence). The V segment lost 1 base and the J segment 6 bases; nucleotides outside the gene matches: 5. CDR3 sequence (DNA): TGTGCCAGCAGCTTGCCACTAGCGGGCGCCAATGAGCAGTTCTTC. This translates into CASSLPLAGANEQFF. Drawing the rest from reference TRBV5-4 and TRBJ2-1, the complete variable domain is ETGVTQSPTHLIKTRGQQVTLRCSSQSGHNTVSWYQQALGQGPQFIFQYYREEENGRGNFPPRFSGLQFPNYSSELNVNALELDDSALYLCASSLPLAGANEQFFGPGTRLTVL.

The chain links TRBV7-9 to TRBJ2-3, with unresolved D. CDR3 length: 11 residues. Deletions cut 5 bases from V and 11 bases from J, with 11 bases between. Germline V lookup: CDR1 SEHNR, CDR2 FQNEAQ (reference sequence). CDR3 protein: CASSEKRRQYF. CDR3 bases: TGTGCCAGCAGCGAAAAGAGGAGGCAGTATTTT.

This clone was detected a few times. This sequence joins TRBV27 and TRBJ1-4; TRBD1 matches at 11 bases. Germline lookup yields CDR1 MNHEY and CDR2 SMNVEV (reference sequence). Germline trimming cut 6 bases from V and 13 bases from J; bases unmatched to any gene: 13. The CDR3 loop spans 15 amino acids. CDR3 in DNA: TGTGCCAGCAGACCGGACAGGGGGCTGCTGGGGGCACTGTTTTTT. Protein sequence: CASRPDRGLLGALFF.

This clone was counted between two and nine times. The V and J genes are TRBV5-1 and TRBJ1-5; TRBD1 matches at 8 bases. After removal of 4 bases from V and 2 bases from J, the junction contained 5 bases not matched to a gene. Germline assignment: CDR1 SGHRS and CDR2 YFSETQ. This CDR3 has 15 amino acids. CDR3 sequence: CASSRGTGRNQPQHF. DNA for the CDR3: TGCGCCAGCAGCCGCGGGACAGGCCGCAATCAGCCCCAGCATTTT.

This clone appeared a few times. The chain employs TRBV7-2 and TRBJ1-2; 8 bases are shared with TRBD1. Trimming cost V 4 bases and J 8 bases; bases outside gene matches: 3. Germline V gene lookup returns CDR1 SGHTA and CDR2 FQGNSA. The CDR3 spans 12 residues. CDR3 nucleotides: TGTGCCAGCAGCTCCAGGGGGCTCGGCTACACCTTC. Translated: CASSSRGLGYTF.

CDR3 sequence reads: CASSLARAEQFF. In DNA, the CDR3 is TGTGCCAGCTCACTGGCTAGAGCTGAGCAGTTCTTC. The genes are TRBV18 and TRBJ2-1, with unresolved D. Between the trimmed V and J ends, which lost 4 bases and 9 bases, there was a span of 10 bases. There are 12 residues in the CDR3. CDR1 is KGHSH and CDR2 is LQKENI in the germline V gene.

This clone was counted only a few times. The rearrangement joins TRBV5-1 to TRBJ2-7, with 7 bases identical to TRBD1. This CDR3 region has 13 residues. Losses at the gene ends were 4 bases for V and 13 bases for J; bases not matched to a gene: 14. Germline CDR1 SGHRS, CDR2 YFSETQ. The CDR3: CASSGDSLRHCYF. CDR3 nucleotide sequence: TGCGCCAGCAGCGGGGACAGCCTCAGGCACTGTTACTTC.

V gene TRBV2 combines with J gene TRBJ1-5; unclear D gene. The ends were cut back, 4 bases at V and 7 bases at J, with 11 bases in the middle. The CDR3 sequence is 13 residues long. Germline values: CDR1 SNHLY, CDR2 FYNNEI. CDR3 sequence: CASSVELIQPQHF. DNA for the CDR3: TGTGCCAGCAGTGTGGAGCTAATCCAGCCCCAGCATTTT.

The rearrangement uses TRBV2 and TRBJ2-1; maybe TRBD2 (5 bases). Trimming cost V 7 bases and J 5 bases, with 12 bases left between them. Germline CDR1 SNHLY, CDR2 FYNNEI. The CDR3 sequence is 13 residues long. The CDR3 DNA reads as TGTGCCAGCACGGCAAGCGGTCACAATGAGCAGTTCTTC. It encodes CASTASGHNEQFF.

The chain couples TRBV4-1 to TRBJ2-3; 8 bases agree with TRBD2. V lost 1 base, J lost 0 bases, and 12 bases stayed unmatched. The CDR3 is 19 amino acids. Germline CDR1 and CDR2: MGHRA and YSYEKL. CDR3 nucleotide sequence: TGCGCCAGCAGCCAAGGTGGGGGTGGCGGGGGGTCTAGCACAGATACGCAGTATTTT. Amino acids: CASSQGGGGGGSSTDTQYF.

This clone was observed a handful of times. The V gene is TRBV2, the J gene TRBJ2-7; no reliable D call. The germline V gene has CDR1 SNHLY and CDR2 FYNNEI. The ends were cut back, 4 bases at V and 6 bases at J, with 10 bases in the middle. The length of the CDR3 is 12 residues. The CDR3 DNA sequence: TGTGCCAGCAGTGGACATTATGGCGAGCAGTACTTC. Protein: CASSGHYGEQYF.

There are a few counts of this clone. This chain links TRBV2 with TRBJ1-5, with D unresolved. The ends were cut back, 6 bases at V and 2 bases at J, with 14 bases in the middle. There are 15 residues in the CDR3. Germline CDR1 SNHLY, CDR2 FYNNEI. CDR3 coding DNA: TGTGCCAGCAGGAGGGATCTGGGTGGCAATCAGCCCCAGCATTTT. This gives the protein CASRRDLGGNQPQHF.

The genes are TRBV9 and TRBJ2-1; 8 positions agree with TRBD2. This CDR3 has 17 amino acids. The germline V gene encodes CDR1 SGDLS and CDR2 YYNGEE. J gave up 5 bases and V 3 bases, and 13 bases lay outside the gene matches. The CDR3 region is CASSATYLAGRHNEQFF. The CDR3 DNA reads TGTGCCAGCAGCGCGACTTATTTAGCGGGGCGACACAATGAGCAGTTCTTC.

J is TRBJ2-1 and V is TRBV2; tentatively, D is TRBD1 (5 bases). CDR3 size: 15 residues. V was shortened by 6 bases and J by 4 bases, with 16 bases between the two germline ends. Germline CDR1 SNHLY, CDR2 FYNNEI. CDR3 DNA sequence: TGTGCCAGCAGCAGAAGAGCAGGGCCTTACAATGAGCAGTTCTTC. This codes for CASSRRAGPYNEQFF. Full variable domain (rest looked up from reference TRBV2 and TRBJ2-1): EPEVTQTPSHQVTQMGQEVILRCVPISNHLYFYWYRQILGQKVEFLVSFYNNEISEKSEIFDDQFSVERPDGSNFTLKIRSTKLEDSAMYFCASSRRAGPYNEQFFGPGTRLTVL.

The CDR3 region has the DNA TGCGCCAGCAGTCGGGACAGGGGCTCTGAAAAACTGTTTTTT. Encoded protein: CASSRDRGSEKLFF. V gene TRBV10-1 combines with J gene TRBJ1-4; 10 bases align to TRBD1. This CDR3 has 14 amino acids. J was trimmed by 7 bases and V by 5 bases; bases with no gene match: 4. Germline-derived CDR1 and CDR2 are WNHNN and SYGVQD (reference sequence).

This clone was counted between two and nine times. V usage is TRBV15 and J usage is TRBJ1-5, with 8 bases that match TRBD1. Germline assignment: CDR1 LNHNV and CDR2 YYDKDF (reference sequence). V dropped 1 base and J dropped 4; count of bases not matched to a gene: 6. This CDR3 comprises 16 residues. For the CDR3, the DNA is TGTGCCACCAGCAGAGTGTCGGGACAGGATAATCAGCCCCAGCATTTT. This gives the protein CATSRVSGQDNQPQHF.

This clone came up a few times. CDR3: CASSSRTSGGSLAKNIQYF. CDR3 nucleotide sequence: TGTGCCAGCAGCTCCCGGACTAGCGGGGGGTCCTTAGCCAAAAACATTCAGTACTTC. This sequence joins TRBV11-2 and TRBJ2-4; 14 bases align to TRBD2. There are 19 residues in the CDR3. Trimming removed 4 bases from V and 0 bases from J; junction bases left unmatched: 8. The germline CDR1 and CDR2 sequences are SGHAT and FQNNGV.

There are a few counts of this clone. This sequence joins TRBV7-2 and TRBJ2-2; a weak D match, TRBD1 (6 bases). The CDR3 is 14 amino acids. Germline loops: CDR1 SGHTA, CDR2 FQGNSA. V lost 11 bases, J lost 2 bases, and 15 bases lay in between. DNA of the CDR3: TGTGCCTCCTCTGGGGGCCCCAACACCGGGGAGCTGTTTTTT. Residues: CASSGGPNTGELFF.

This clone has more than one count but fewer than ten. V and J are TRBV5-1 and TRBJ1-6; D gene uncertain. The CDR3 is made up of 14 amino acids. Germline lookup yields CDR1 SGHRS and CDR2 YFSETQ. V was shortened by 4 bases and J by 7 bases, with 12 bases between the two germline ends. The CDR3 loop is CASSVGLNNSPLHF. Written as DNA, the CDR3 is TGCGCCAGCAGCGTCGGACTAAACAATTCACCCCTCCACTTT.

This clone showed up just once. This chain links TRBV18 with TRBJ2-1; possibly TRBD1 for D (5 bases). This CDR3 spans 17 amino acids. V was shortened by 7 bases and J by 2 bases, with 21 bases between the two germline ends. The germline V gene has CDR1 KGHSH and CDR2 LQKENI. CDR3 sequence reads: CASLPPLGAQAYNEQFF. In nucleotides, the CDR3 is TGTGCCAGCTTACCGCCCCTTGGGGCCCAGGCCTACAATGAGCAGTTCTTC.